Listed below are T cell receptor beta chains from one sample, sequenced in a study of siplizumab effects on memory and regulatory T cells. Produced via immunoSEQ multiplex PCR; TCRdb's table is partial and in-frame only. The data hold fewer than 100,000 clones, with around 94% observed a single time. Sequences were obtained from non-Treg CD4+ T cells sorted from blood. Receptors were obtained from a human donor in good health. Each CDR3 is given with its conserved first and last residue. Each record gives: J gene, V gene, D gene, CDR3 length, CDR3 DNA, CDR3 protein. The D gene is left open where the match is weak.

J: TRBJ2-1
V: TRBV7-9
D: NA
length: 16
DNA: TGTGCCAGCAGCTTACCCGGCATAGTCTCCTACAATGAGCAGTTCTTC
CDR3: CASSLPGIVSYNEQFF

J: TRBJ1-2
V: TRBV19
D: NA
length: 15
DNA: TGTGCCAGTAGTCTAGGAGGGGGTGCCAACTATGGCTACACCTTC
CDR3: CASSLGGGANYGYTF

J: TRBJ2-7
V: TRBV6-5
D: NA
length: 13
DNA: TGTGCCAGCAGACCCGGAGGAGGGTACGAGCAGTACTTC
CDR3: CASRPGGGYEQYF

J: TRBJ1-5
V: TRBV18
D: NA
length: 15
DNA: TGTGCCAGCTCACAAGGGGCTCATAGCAATCAGCCCCAGCATTTT
CDR3: CASSQGAHSNQPQHF

J: TRBJ2-4
V: TRBV18
D: TRBD1
length: 14
DNA: TGTGCCAGCTCACCACCGGGGGACAGTTTTGAAGGTTACTTC
CDR3: CASSPPGDSFEGYF

J: TRBJ2-2
V: TRBV5-4
D: NA
length: 15
DNA: TGTGCCAGCAGCTTGGACGGGGGAAACACCGGGGAGCTGTTTTTT
CDR3: CASSLDGGNTGELFF

J: TRBJ2-3
V: TRBV4-1
D: TRBD2
length: 13
DNA: TGCGCCAGCAGCCAAGAAGGGACTAGCTTGCGGTATTTT
CDR3: CASSQEGTSLRYF

J: TRBJ1-1
V: TRBV9
D: NA
length: 13
DNA: TGTGCCAGCAGCGTAGCCCCTTATCCTGAAGCTTTCTTT
CDR3: CASSVAPYPEAFF

J: TRBJ1-2
V: TRBV9
D: TRBD1
length: 14
DNA: TGTGCCAGCAGCATCCTGGACAGGGGGGGAGGCTACACCTTC
CDR3: CASSILDRGGGYTF

J: TRBJ1-3
V: TRBV5-1
D: NA
length: 16
DNA: TGCGCCAGCAGCCTGGTTACACCCAGCTCTGGAAACACCATATATTTT
CDR3: CASSLVTPSSGNTIYF